This is a list of T cell receptor beta chains from one sample in a study of T-cell memory formation after mild COVID-19. MiXCR, run by TCRdb on the 5' RACE reads, gives a single entry per CDR3 protein. The table records more than 200,000 distinct CDR3 sequences, about 15% of them present only once. The sample consisted of PBMCs or a T cell subset sorted from them (not recorded which). The origin of the receptors is a man aged 18 to 29 who had mild COVID-19 (a few samples of this study predate the infection). Cell type and time point are not known. The CDR3 runs from the conserved cysteine through the conserved F or W. The D gene is left open where the match is weak. The listing skips clone size in some rows; elsewhere it reads once, few, many or a size class.

>TRBV2|-|TRBJ2-5|many
CASQGLETQYF
TGTGCCAGCCAGGGGTTGGAGACCCAGTACTTC
>TRBV18|-|TRBJ1-1|-
CASSPVSDMNTEAFF
TGTGCCAGCTCACCGGTTTCGGATATGAACACTGAAGCTTTCTTT
>TRBV3-1|TRBD2|TRBJ2-1|-
CASSLEGGTSRFF
TGTGCCAGCAGCCTCGAGGGGGGGACTAGTCGGTTCTTC
>TRBV10-3|-|TRBJ1-1|-
CAISVGGRNTEAFF
TGTGCCATCAGTGTCGGGGGGCGGAACACTGAAGCTTTCTTT
>TRBV20-1|-|TRBJ1-2|-
CSAVTAYGYTF
TGCAGTGCTGTAACAGCCTATGGCTACACCTTC
>TRBV7-2|TRBD2|TRBJ2-3|few
CASSLTSGSTDTQYF
TGTGCCAGCAGCTTAACTAGCGGGAGCACAGATACGCAGTATTTT
>TRBV18|-|TRBJ2-7|many
CASSPQVNNEQYF
TGTGCCAGCTCACCGCAGGTTAACAACGAGCAGTACTTC
>TRBV29-1|-|TRBJ2-5|few
CSVEDDKETQYF
TGCAGCGTTGAAGATGACAAAGAGACCCAGTACTTC
>TRBV5-1|-|TRBJ1-1|-
CASSFSVLNTEAFF
TGCGCCAGCAGCTTTAGCGTTCTGAACACTGAAGCTTTCTTT
>TRBV5-1|-|TRBJ2-1|-
CASSLGQWGNEQFF
TGCGCCAGCAGCTTGGGGCAGTGGGGGAATGAGCAGTTCTTC
>TRBV20-1|-|TRBJ1-5|few
CSAVGGTRGYQPQHF
TGCAGTGCAGTCGGGGGGACACGAGGCTATCAGCCCCAGCATTTT
>TRBV5-1|-|TRBJ1-4|few
CASSSNNEKLFF
TGCGCCAGCAGCTCCAACAATGAAAAACTGTTTTTT
>TRBV5-6|-|TRBJ2-7|-
CASSLKGWASSYEQYF
TGTGCCAGCAGCTTGAAAGGATGGGCTAGCTCCTACGAGCAGTACTTC
>TRBV4-1|-|TRBJ1-3|-
CASSARDRGNTIYF
TGCGCCAGCAGCGCCCGGGACCGTGGAAACACCATATATTTT
>TRBV4-1|TRBD1|TRBJ1-1|few
CASSQGPGQGREAFF
TGCGCCAGCAGCCAAGGGCCGGGACAGGGCAGGGAAGCTTTCTTT
>TRBV19|-|TRBJ2-4|-
CASSIGPRDMKAVQYF
TGTGCCAGTAGTATAGGGCCCCGGGACATGAAAGCCGTTCAGTACTTC
>TRBV20-1|-|TRBJ2-2|few
CSAQTGNTGELFF
TGCAGTGCTCAGACAGGGAACACCGGGGAGCTGTTTTTT